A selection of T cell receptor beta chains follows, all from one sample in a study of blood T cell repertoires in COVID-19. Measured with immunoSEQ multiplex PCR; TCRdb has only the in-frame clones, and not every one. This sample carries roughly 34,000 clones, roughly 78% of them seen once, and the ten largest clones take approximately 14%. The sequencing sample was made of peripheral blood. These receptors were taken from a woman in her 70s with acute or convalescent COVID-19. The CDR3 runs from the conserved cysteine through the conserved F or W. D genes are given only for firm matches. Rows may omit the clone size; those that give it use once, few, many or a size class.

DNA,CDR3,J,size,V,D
TGTGCTAGTGGTTTGGCCCCGGACTACGTTTTATACGGCAATCAGCCCCAGCATTTT,CASGLAPDYVLYGNQPQHF,TRBJ1-5,.,TRBV12-5,.
TGTGCCAGTAGCCGCGGGACAGCGGGTCACACTGAAGCTTTCTTT,CASSRGTAGHTEAFF,TRBJ1-1,.,TRBV19,TRBD1
TGTGCCATCAGTGAGTATGCCAGGGCCGACACAGATACGCAGTATTTT,CAISEYARADTDTQYF,TRBJ2-3,.,TRBV10-3,.
TGTGCCAGCAGTCCCCCTCCTCGGACTCGTCCGACTAGCACAGATACGCAGTATTTT,CASSPPPRTRPTSTDTQYF,TRBJ2-3,.,TRBV6-2/TRBV6-3,.
TGTGCCAGCAGTCTAGGAGATACGCAGTATTTT,CASSLGDTQYF,TRBJ2-3,.,TRBV25-1,.
TGTGCCAGCAGCCAACTCCCGAGAGGAGTTTATCATGAAAAACTGTTTTTT,CASSQLPRGVYHEKLFF,TRBJ1-4,once,TRBV3-1/TRBV3-2,.
TGTGCCAGCAGCTTGGAGACTAGCGGGAACACCGGGGAGCTGTTTTTT,CASSLETSGNTGELFF,TRBJ2-2,.,TRBV5-4,TRBD2
TGTGCCAGTAGTATTCCGGGACTCAGCTATGGCTACACCTTC,CASSIPGLSYGYTF,TRBJ1-2,.,TRBV19,.
TGTGCCAGCAGTACCTCCCGGAATTCACCCCTCCACTTT,CASSTSRNSPLHF,TRBJ1-6,.,TRBV12-3/TRBV12-4,.
TGTGCCAGCAGAGTGCCCAGTAACACTGAAGCTTTCTTT,CASRVPSNTEAFF,TRBJ1-1,.,TRBV28,.
TGCAGTGCTAGTACGTTGCGGACAGGGGGTACAGGTGATGAGCAGTTCTTC,CSASTLRTGGTGDEQFF,TRBJ2-1,.,TRBV20-1,TRBD1
TGTGCCACCTCCTATAGCGGGGGGGGAAACAATGAGCAGTTCTTC,CATSYSGGGNNEQFF,TRBJ2-1,.,TRBV6-5,TRBD2
TGTGCCAGCAGCTTAGGGGCAGACTCTGGAAACACCATATATTTT,CASSLGADSGNTIYF,TRBJ1-3,.,TRBV7-9,.